This entry lists 14 T cell receptor beta chains sequenced from one sample in a study of blood T cell repertoires in COVID-19. Sequenced by immunoSEQ multiplex PCR; TCRdb stores in-frame clones only, minus some. Of about 34,000 clones in the sample, about 85% were seen once. Input material: peripheral blood. The receptors stem from a human donor with acute or convalescent COVID-19. The donor label of this sample is uncertain.

The genes are TRBV21-1 and TRBJ1-2. TRBV21-1 corresponds to a pseudogene. CDR3 length: 13 amino acids. In DNA form, the CDR3 reads TGTGCCAGTACCCCGAGGCAGACGGTTGGCTACACCTTC. Its translation is CASTPRQTVGYTF.

The chain combines TRBV25-1 with TRBJ2-3; 9 bases align to TRBD1. V shed 5 bases, J shed 4 bases, and the junction held 7 bases outside the gene matches. The CDR3 covers 15 residues. Germline values: CDR1 MGHDK, CDR2 SYGVNS. The CDR3 DNA reads TGTGCCAGCAGTACGAGGACAGGGGACGCAGATACGCAGTATTTT. The encoded protein is CASSTRTGDADTQYF.

The CDR3 loop reads CASSQLSSGGAEAFF. As DNA, the CDR3 is TGTGCCAGCAGCCAACTATCGAGTGGCGGGGCTGAAGCTTTCTTT. The gene calls are TRBV3-1 (or the pseudogene TRBV3-2) and TRBJ1-1, with unresolved D. This CDR3 contains 15 residues. The germline CDR1 and CDR2 sequences are LGHDT and YNNKEL (reference sequence). Trimming removed 2 bases at V and 6 bases at J, with 16 bases between.

The CDR3 is CASSRGPSDGYTEAFF. The CDR3, as DNA: TGCGCCAGCAGCAGGGGTCCTTCCGATGGTTACACTGAAGCTTTCTTT. The rearrangement uses TRBV5-1 and TRBJ1-1; TRBD1 might be the D (5 bases). The CDR3 has 16 residues. V shed 4 bases and J shed 3 bases, with 19 bases lying between them. Germline loops: CDR1 SGHRS, CDR2 YFSETQ.

About this clone itself: Germline and junction disagree at one end, which may indicate a read error. The chain employs TRBV2 and TRBJ1-1; 7 bases match TRBD1. The CDR3 is 15 amino acids. From germline, CDR1 is SNHLY and CDR2 FYNNEI. CDR3 residues: CASREGTAMNTEAFF. The CDR3 nucleotides are TGTGCCAGCAGGGAAGGGACAGCGATGAACACTGAAGCTTTCTTT.

The chain joins TRBV7-6 to TRBJ2-2, with 9 bases identical to TRBD2. This CDR3 has 16 residues. Trimming removed 1 base from V and 4 bases from J; junction bases left unmatched: 4. Germline CDR1 and CDR2: SGHVS and FNYEAQ. The CDR3 coding sequence is TGTGCCAGCAGCTTAGTTAGTAGCGGGAGCACCGGGGAGCTGTTTTTT. Its translation is CASSLVSSGSTGELFF.

The rearrangement uses TRBV19 and TRBJ2-2; 7 bases are shared with TRBD1. The CDR3 consists of 16 residues. Germline V CDR1 and CDR2: LNHDA, SQIVND (reference sequence). Germline trimming cut 6 bases from V and 3 bases from J; bases unmatched to any gene: 10. The CDR3 DNA reads as TGTGCCAGTAGAGGACAGGTTTTAAGGGACACCGGGGAGCTGTTTTTT. Protein product: CASRGQVLRDTGELFF.

The chain employs TRBV7-9 and TRBJ2-1; D may be TRBD2 (5 bases). Between the trimmed V and J ends, which lost 1 base and 6 bases, there was a span of 16 bases. The CDR3 is 16 residues long. CDR1 and CDR2 (germline): SEHNR, FQNEAQ (reference sequence). The CDR3 DNA is TGTGCCAGCAGCTTAGGAGGGTGGGGATTGGGCAATGAGCAGTTCTTC. This codes for CASSLGGWGLGNEQFF.

This chain links TRBV30 with TRBJ2-1, with D tentatively TRBD2 (6 bases). CDR3 length equals 15 residues. V lost 0 bases to trimming and J lost 8 bases, with 17 bases between them. Looked up from germline, CDR1 is GTSNPN and CDR2 is SVGIG (reference sequence). The DNA of the CDR3 is TGTGCCTGGAGTGTAGGAAGGACGGGAGAGGATGAGCAGTTCTTC. It encodes CAWSVGRTGEDEQFF. Variable domain in full (rest from reference TRBV30 and TRBJ2-1): SQTIHQWPATLVQPVGSPLSLECTVEGTSNPNLYWYRQAAGRGLQLLFYSVGIGQISSEVPQNLSASRPQDRQFILSSKKLLLSDSGFYLCAWSVGRTGEDEQFFGPGTRLTVL.

The CDR3 sequence: CASSLWAGRDQPQHF. DNA for the CDR3: TGTGCCAGCAGCTTATGGGCAGGGAGGGATCAGCCCCAGCATTTT. V and J are TRBV7-2 and TRBJ1-5; weak D call: TRBD1 (5 bases). The CDR3 sequence is 15 residues long. Germline-derived CDR1 and CDR2 are SGHTA and FQGNSA. V was trimmed by 2 bases and J by 5 bases, leaving 13 bases between them.

The chain couples TRBV7-2 to TRBJ2-3; D perhaps matches TRBD2 (6 bases). The CDR3 spans 15 residues. Per the germline V gene, CDR1 is SGHTA and CDR2 is FQGNSA. V gave up 2 bases and J gave up 5 bases, with 14 bases separating them. CDR3 region: CASSLRGSLGDTQYF. CDR3 nucleotides: TGTGCCAGCAGCTTACGGGGGTCCCTGGGAGATACGCAGTATTTT.

The CDR3 nucleotides read TGTGCCAGTAGTATAACCAGGGCCCGGTCTTTCTTT. It specifies CASSITRARSFF. The chain links TRBV19 to TRBJ1-1; D perhaps matches TRBD1 (5 bases). Looked up from germline, CDR1 is LNHDA and CDR2 is SQIVND (reference sequence). Trimming took off 2 bases at V and 12 bases at J, with 13 bases between the two ends. The CDR3 contains 12 residues.

The chain recombines TRBV18 with TRBJ2-1, with 11 nucleotides matching TRBD2. Germline lookup yields CDR1 KGHSH and CDR2 LQKENI. The CDR3 sequence is 15 residues long. Unmatched junction bases numbered 5, after V lost 3 bases and J lost 7 bases. As DNA, the CDR3 is TGTGCCAGCTCACCTCTAGCGGGGGGTATGAATGAGCAGTTCTTC. Translating gives CASSPLAGGMNEQFF.

This sequence joins TRBV6-2 or TRBV6-3 and TRBJ2-7; 7 bases match TRBD2. CDR1 MNHEY and CDR2 SVGEGT come from the germline V gene. Trimming cost V 4 bases and J 4 bases; bases outside gene matches: 10. The CDR3 is 15 residues long. The CDR3 DNA reads as TGTGCCAGCAGTTCTCCGGGACTACCGGCTTACGAGCAGTACTTC. As protein: CASSSPGLPAYEQYF.